This T cell receptor (beta chain) is from a study of CD8 T cells in Susac syndrome (dated by TCRdb to between 2019 and 2020). About the study as a whole: Whether CD8+ T cell activation and differentiation in Susac syndrome was antigen driven was tested using repertoire sequencing. The clonality of the CD8+ T cell repertoire was compared across over 9 healthy donors, around 14 Susac syndrome patients and roughly 16 multiple sclerosis patients.

As to this clonotype: The antigen it binds to is not known. One base away there is no much larger clone; base qualities are not given.

Including the terminal cysteine and phenylalanine, the CDR3 comprises 14 residues. The retained sequence is limited to the CDR3, 42 bases, with the frame set at the first base. Compared with germline, V lacks 6 bases and J lacks 4 bases; bases without a gene match: 8. CDR1 and CDR2 are read off the germline V gene as SQVTM and ANQGSEA. Overall results and qualifications from the work: The TCR sequencing and HLA analysis was acknowledged to have included a relatively small number of individuals.

Peripheral blood CD8+ and CD4+ T cells from healthy donors, Susac syndrome patients and multiple sclerosis patients were profiled by high-throughput TCR beta sequencing. The multiple sclerosis controls were treatment-naive patients whose relapsing-remitting disease, either stable or active, fulfilled the revised McDonald criteria. Bulk CD8+ and CD4+ T cells were purified magnetically by negative isolation, whereas CD8+ TEMRA cells were enriched by FACS. Blood was drawn into EDTA tubes, processed within 24 hours, and PBMCs were isolated by density gradient centrifugation. PBMCs intended for TCR sequencing were frozen in liquid nitrogen and were later thawed in a 37 degrees C water bath. A purity of at least 90% was achieved for sorted or isolated CD4+, CD8+ and CD8+ TEMRA cells. RNA was extracted using the RNeasy kit, and roughly 0.45 to 1 microgram was reverse transcribed with random hexamers. The immunoSEQ multiplex PCR assay, which covers 54 Vbeta and 13 Jbeta segments, was used to amplify TCR beta CDR3 regions. Bias from PCR amplification was corrected by using a synthetic template baseline for primer optimization and for computational correction. The published analysis was carried out like this. Reads were assigned to V, D and J genes according to IMGT and analyzed in immunoSEQ Analyzer, with only productive sequences retained. To calculate clonality, Shannon entropy was normalized by log2 of the number of productive unique sequences and then subtracted from one. For each patient and control, public and private clones were evaluated among the 100 most prevalent clones. Clones were defined as Susac-specific if absent from the healthy and MS cohorts, from 900 to 1,300 published viral clones and from other ImmuneACCESS disease sequences. TCRdb redid the processing of the public reads, applying fastp at Q25 and MiXCR, and retained in-frame beta chains. Rows with a matching CDR3 protein are joined into one entry that keeps the most common DNA and genes. The V and J calls were not made by the authors but by TCRdb's processing. The sample table holds around 300,000 distinct CDR3 sequences, of which 70% to 90% were seen once. Jointly, the top ten make up more than 0.15% of the sample.

The specimen sequenced was CD8+ T cells from PBMCs. This TCR came from a human donor with multiple sclerosis. The rearranged segments are TRBV29-1 and TRBJ2-7; TRBD2 fits 11 bases in the junction. The CDR3 corresponds to CSVELAGAAYEQYF. The nucleotide sequence is TGCAGCGTGGAACTAGCGGGGGCCGCTTACGAGCAGTACTTC.